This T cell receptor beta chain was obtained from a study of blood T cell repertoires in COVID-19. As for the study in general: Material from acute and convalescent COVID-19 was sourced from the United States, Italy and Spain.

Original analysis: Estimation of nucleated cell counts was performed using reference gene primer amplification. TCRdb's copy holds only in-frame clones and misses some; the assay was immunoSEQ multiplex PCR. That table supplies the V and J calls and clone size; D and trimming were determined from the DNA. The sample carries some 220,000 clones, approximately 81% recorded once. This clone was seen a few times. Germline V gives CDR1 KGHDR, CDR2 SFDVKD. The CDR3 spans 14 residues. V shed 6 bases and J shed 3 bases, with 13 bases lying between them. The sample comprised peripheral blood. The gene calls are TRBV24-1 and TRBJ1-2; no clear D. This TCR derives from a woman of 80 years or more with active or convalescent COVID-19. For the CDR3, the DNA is TGTGCCACCAGTTCGTACACACGGGACTATGGCTACACCTTC. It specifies CATSSYTRDYGYTF.